The 7 T cell receptor beta chains below all came from one sample that was sequenced in a study of blood T cell repertoires in COVID-19. Data came from immunoSEQ multiplex PCR; TCRdb stores just in-frame clones and leaves some out. The data contain roughly 180,000 clones, about 86% of them singletons. The source material was peripheral blood. The receptors were gathered from a man between 60 and 70 years old with acute or convalescent COVID-19.

This clone was seen a single time. The genes are TRBV6-5 and TRBJ1-1; D gene uncertain. The V end lost 7 bases, the J end lost 4 bases, and 13 bases lay between the germline ends. CDR1 MNHEY and CDR2 SVGAGI come from the germline V gene. The CDR3 is made up of 13 amino acids. CDR3 sequence reads: CASTRQVGTEAFF. CDR3 DNA sequence: TGTGCCAGCACCAGGCAGGTCGGCACTGAAGCTTTCTTT.

V is TRBV19 and J is TRBJ1-1; D gene unclear. The V and J ends lost 5 bases and 5 bases respectively, with 12 bases between them. The CDR3 sequence is 13 residues long. Germline V gives CDR1 LNHDA, CDR2 SQIVND (reference sequence). The CDR3 region is CASSLTSGTEAFF. The CDR3 DNA reads TGTGCCAGTAGTCTCACATCGGGGACTGAAGCTTTCTTT.

The table lists this clone with a count of one. V and J are TRBV10-3 and TRBJ2-1, with a tentative D call TRBD2 (5 bases). Trimming left V 4 bases short and J 5 bases short, with 12 bases between. The CDR3 is 14 amino acids. Germline assignment: CDR1 ENHRY and CDR2 SYGVKD. The CDR3 spells CAISGPPGDNEQFF. The CDR3, as DNA: TGTGCCATCAGTGGCCCCCCCGGGGACAATGAGCAGTTCTTC.

In this sample, this clone turned up once. V is TRBV30 and J is TRBJ1-1; weak D call: TRBD1 (6 bases). The CDR3 has 14 residues. The germline V gene has CDR1 GTSNPN and CDR2 SVGIG (reference sequence). The germline V and J ends were trimmed by 4 bases and 1 base, with 13 bases remaining between them. CDR3 coding DNA: TGTGCCTGGACTAGCGGGGGGCGGAACACTGAAGCTTTCTTT. It is translated as CAWTSGGRNTEAFF.

The J gene is TRBJ2-1, the V gene TRBV2; possible D gene TRBD1, 6 bases. Trimming left V 6 bases short and J 7 bases short, with 13 bases between. CDR3 length: 13 amino acids. Germline V lookup: CDR1 SNHLY, CDR2 FYNNEI. The CDR3, as DNA: TGTGCCAGCAGCGACGTAGGGGGAAATGAGCAGTTCTTC. This encodes CASSDVGGNEQFF.

The chain links TRBV2 to TRBJ2-3; 16 bases align to TRBD2. This CDR3 contains 16 residues. In germline, CDR1 is SNHLY, CDR2 FYNNEI. The junction had 8 bases not matched to a gene; V was cut back by 7 bases and J by 7 bases. The CDR3 protein is CASKEGLAGGRNTQYF. Here the CDR3 DNA reads TGTGCCAGCAAAGAGGGACTAGCGGGAGGGAGGAATACGCAGTATTTT.

The table lists this clone with a few counts. The rearrangement uses TRBV6-6 and TRBJ2-2, with a weak D call TRBD2 (6 bases). Germline CDR1 reads MNHNY; CDR2 reads SVGAGI (reference sequence). The CDR3 contains 16 residues. Trimming shortened V by 0 bases and J by 4 bases, and 12 bases separated the two germline ends. The chain's CDR3 is CASSYSIGGPTGELFF. The CDR3 DNA follows: TGTGCCAGCAGTTACTCGATCGGGGGACCCACCGGGGAGCTGTTTTTT.